This record looks at one TCR beta chain sequence and its context. Being one base from a much bigger clone, this may be a read error. With a constant-region primer, TCR beta cDNA was made from approximately 510 ng of total RNA. The TCR beta library was amplified through three nested multiplex PCR rounds in a modified ARM-PCR procedure. Running roughly 10 cycles apiece, the first two PCR rounds relied on TRBV1-TRBV30 forward primers together with a C-beta reverse primer. TCRdb reprocessed the multiplex PCR reads via MiXCR and lists one record per CDR3 protein. In the table there are 100,000 to 150,000 distinct CDR3 sequences, around 60% of which are singletons. These data come from a study of tumor-infiltrating lymphocytes in primary liver carcinoma. V shed 3 bases, J shed 5 bases, and the junction held 19 bases outside the gene matches. This CDR3 spans 18 amino acids. Germline loops: CDR1 SGHNT, CDR2 YYREEE (reference sequence).

It was from about 20-30 mg of unsorted bulk tissue that RNA and DNA were co-extracted. Every tumor sample analyzed contained over 75% viable tumor cells. Sequencing used liver tumor tissue from sampling region 3. Stated subset: tumor region T3, left-lateral pole. The source is a woman aged 55-75 years with primary liver carcinoma and hepatitis B virus infection. V usage is TRBV5-4 and J usage is TRBJ1-1; 7 bases align to TRBD1. The CDR3 bases are TGTGCCAGCAGCTCGGTGGTTGGTGGCAGGGGGATCAGTACTGAAGCTTTCTTT. The encoded protein is CASSSVVGGRGISTEAFF.